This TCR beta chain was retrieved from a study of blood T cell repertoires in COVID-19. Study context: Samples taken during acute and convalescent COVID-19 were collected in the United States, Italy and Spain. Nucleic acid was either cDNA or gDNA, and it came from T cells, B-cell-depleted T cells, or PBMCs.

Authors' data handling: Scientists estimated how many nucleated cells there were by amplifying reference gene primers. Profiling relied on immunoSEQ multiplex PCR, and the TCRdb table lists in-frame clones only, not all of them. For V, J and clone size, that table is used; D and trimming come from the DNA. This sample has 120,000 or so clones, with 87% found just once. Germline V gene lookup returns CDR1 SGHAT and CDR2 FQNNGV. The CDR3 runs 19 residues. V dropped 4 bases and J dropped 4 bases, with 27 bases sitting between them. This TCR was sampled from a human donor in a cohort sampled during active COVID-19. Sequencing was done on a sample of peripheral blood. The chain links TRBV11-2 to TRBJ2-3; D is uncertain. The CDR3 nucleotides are TGTGCCAGCAGCTCCCGAATGGCCGTCGCTTTTCTGATCGCAGATACGCAGTATTTT. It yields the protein CASSSRMAVAFLIADTQYF.